The 18 T cell receptor beta chains reported below all come from one sample, sequenced in a study of blood T cell repertoires in COVID-19. Profiled with immunoSEQ multiplex PCR; TCRdb holds only in-frame clones, not every one. The table lists around 200,000 clones, 80% to 90% of them singletons. Sequencing was done on a sample of PBMCs or T cells enriched from blood (not recorded which). The receptors were gathered from a man aged 30 to 45 who had recovered from COVID-19.

The genes are TRBV7-8 and TRBJ1-1; tentatively, D is TRBD1 (5 bases). With 2 bases removed from V and 7 bases from J, the gap between germline ends came to 14 bases. The CDR3 totals 14 residues. Germline V lookup: CDR1 SGHVS, CDR2 FQNEAQ. The CDR3 DNA reads TGTGCCAGCAGCTTAATAACAGGCTCGAATGAAGCTTTCTTT. Encoded protein: CASSLITGSNEAFF.

The rearrangement joins TRBV28 to TRBJ2-1; 8 nucleotides line up with TRBD2. CDR1 MDHEN and CDR2 SYDVKM come from the germline V gene. With V trimmed by 1 base and J by 8 bases, 7 bases remained unmatched. The CDR3 contains 15 residues. The CDR3 nucleotides read TGTGCCAGCAGTTTATTAGGGACTAGTAGATATGAGCAGTTCTTC. Its protein product is CASSLLGTSRYEQFF.

This CDR3 is CASSVGGTGRETQYF. The CDR3 DNA sequence: TGTGCCAGCAGCGTAGGCGGGACAGGGCGGGAGACCCAGTACTTC. The chain uses TRBV9 and TRBJ2-5, with 9 bases aligning to TRBD1. The length of the CDR3 is 15 residues. In germline, CDR1 is SGDLS, CDR2 YYNGEE. Unmatched junction bases numbered 5, after V lost 0 bases and J lost 5 bases.

The chain employs TRBV28 and TRBJ2-7; 12 bases align to TRBD2. V lost 4 bases and J lost 4; bases outside the gene matches: 5. The CDR3 runs 15 residues. CDR1 MDHEN and CDR2 SYDVKM come from the germline V gene. CDR3 residues: CASSSPGLAGYEQYF. The CDR3 DNA sequence: TGTGCCAGCAGTTCTCCCGGACTAGCGGGATACGAGCAGTACTTC.

The rearrangement links TRBV6-4 to TRBJ2-4; D gene uncertain. CDR3 length: 13 amino acids. V lost 2 bases and J lost 3, with 5 bases in between. Germline V gives CDR1 MRHNA, CDR2 SNTAGT. The CDR3 loop reads CASSDEDKNIQYF. CDR3 coding DNA: TGTGCCAGCAGTGACGAGGACAAAAACATTCAGTACTTC.

V is TRBV28 and J is TRBJ2-5, with 8 bases fitting TRBD2. With V trimmed by 5 bases and J by 0 bases, 8 bases remained unmatched. The CDR3 contains 16 residues. CDR1 is MDHEN, CDR2 SYDVKM, per germline. The CDR3: CASSPLAGRYQETQYF. The CDR3 DNA sequence: TGTGCCAGCAGTCCCTTAGCGGGAAGGTACCAAGAGACCCAGTACTTC.

This sequence joins TRBV2 and TRBJ1-2, with TRBD1 matching 8 bases. The length of the CDR3 is 13 residues. Germline CDR1 reads SNHLY; CDR2 reads FYNNEI. V gave up 7 bases and J gave up 7 bases; unmatched junction bases: 8. This chain's CDR3 is CASISGQGSGYTF. The DNA of the CDR3 is TGTGCCAGCATCTCAGGACAGGGCTCTGGCTACACCTTC.

The rearrangement uses TRBV11-2 and TRBJ1-6; 11 bases map to TRBD1. Germline loops: CDR1 SGHAT, CDR2 FQNNGV. This CDR3 has 18 amino acids. The V and J ends lost 5 bases and 3 bases, in that order; junction bases with no gene match: 9. The CDR3 nucleotides read TGTGCCAGCAGCCGCGATAGGACAGGGGGCGGCTATAATTCACCCCTCCACTTT. It is translated as CASSRDRTGGGYNSPLHF.

In its sample, this clone was seen many times. V usage is TRBV20-1 and J usage is TRBJ1-1; 7 bases align to TRBD1. Germline CDR1 and CDR2: DFQATT and SNEGSKA (reference sequence). This CDR3 is built from 10 residues. Germline trimming cut 5 bases from V and 8 bases from J; bases unmatched to any gene: 2. CDR3 nucleotides: TGCAGTGCTGAGGACAGGGAAGCTTTCTTT. Protein: CSAEDREAFF.

The chain joins TRBV19 to TRBJ2-5; 10 positions agree with TRBD2. Trimming removed 2 bases from V and 9 bases from J; junction bases left unmatched: 12. The germline V gene encodes CDR1 LNHDA and CDR2 SQIVND (reference sequence). This CDR3 region has 16 residues. The DNA for the CDR3 is TGTGCCAGTAGTATATCTAGCGGGGGAATCTCTTGGGCCCAGTACTTC. Its protein product is CASSISSGGISWAQYF.

This chain joins TRBV2 and TRBJ1-4; possibly TRBD1 for D (5 bases). Trimming cost V 4 bases and J 8 bases, with 11 bases left between them. This CDR3 contains 13 residues. The germline V gene encodes CDR1 SNHLY and CDR2 FYNNEI. CDR3 sequence (DNA): TGTGCCAGCAGTGCCAGGGCAGGGGAAAAACTGTTTTTT. Its translation is CASSARAGEKLFF.

This clone was seen once. This chain joins TRBV3-1 (or the pseudogene TRBV3-2) and TRBJ1-2; TRBD1 matches at 7 bases. CDR1 is LGHDT and CDR2 is YNNKEL in the germline V gene (reference sequence). The V segment lost 0 bases and the J segment 0 bases; nucleotides outside the gene matches: 7. The CDR3 covers 17 residues. CDR3 sequence reads: CASSQDLGGKANYGYTF. In nucleotides, the CDR3 is TGTGCCAGCAGCCAAGATTTAGGGGGCAAAGCTAACTATGGCTACACCTTC.

The chain has TRBV5-5 and TRBJ2-7; 12 bases are shared with TRBD2. J gave up 4 bases and V 4 bases, and 3 bases lay outside the gene matches. This CDR3 comprises 14 residues. Germline values: CDR1 SGHKS, CDR2 YYEKEE (reference sequence). CDR3 protein: CASSQTSGSYEQYF. The CDR3 coding sequence is TGTGCCAGCAGCCAGACTAGCGGGAGTTACGAGCAGTACTTC. The entire variable domain, with the rest obtained from reference TRBV5-5 and TRBJ2-7, is as follows: DAGVTQSPTHLIKTRGQQVTLRCSPISGHKSVSWYQQVLGQGPQFIFQYYEKEERGRGNFPDRFSARQFPNYSSELNVNALLLGDSALYLCASSQTSGSYEQYFGPGTRLTVT.

This chain connects TRBV7-9 to TRBJ1-5; TRBD1 agrees at 7 bases. CDR1 SEHNR and CDR2 FQNEAQ come from the germline V gene (reference sequence). V lost 1 base to trimming and J lost 0 bases; unmatched junction nucleotides: 3. The CDR3 extends over 16 amino acids. CDR3 nucleotide sequence: TGTGCCAGCAGCTTAGGGGACAGTGTTAGCAATCAGCCCCAGCATTTT. It codes for CASSLGDSVSNQPQHF.

The chain couples TRBV12-3 or TRBV12-4 to TRBJ1-2; weak D call: TRBD1 (5 bases). V lost 7 bases to trimming and J lost 3 bases, with 9 bases between them. The CDR3 runs 12 residues. The CDR3 sequence: CASTPGDYGYTF. The DNA of the CDR3 is TGTGCCAGCACCCCGGGGGACTATGGCTACACCTTC.

The J gene is TRBJ1-5, the V gene TRBV30, with D possibly matching TRBD1 (5 bases). CDR1 GTSNPN and CDR2 SVGIG come from the germline V gene (reference sequence). The CDR3 has 13 amino acids. V was cut by 2 bases and J by 6 bases, with 11 bases left in between. CDR3 residues: CAWSLGGGQPQHF. CDR3 DNA: TGTGCCTGGAGTCTCGGGGGTGGTCAGCCCCAGCATTTT.

This rearrangement joins TRBV5-6 to TRBJ2-7; D gene ambiguous. V was clipped by 4 bases and J by 0 bases, with 8 bases between them. The germline V gene has CDR1 SGHDT and CDR2 YYEEEE. There are 13 residues in the CDR3. The DNA for the CDR3 is TGTGCCAGCAGCGACGGGTCCTCCTACGAGCAGTACTTC. It codes for CASSDGSSYEQYF.

V is TRBV27 and J is TRBJ2-7; maybe TRBD2 (5 bases). The germline V gene has CDR1 MNHEY and CDR2 SMNVEV (reference sequence). The ends were cut back, 0 bases at V and 6 bases at J, with 9 bases in the middle. This CDR3 region has 13 residues. The DNA for the CDR3 is TGTGCCAGCAGTTTATCAAGAGGGATCGAGCAGTACTTC. Translating gives CASSLSRGIEQYF.